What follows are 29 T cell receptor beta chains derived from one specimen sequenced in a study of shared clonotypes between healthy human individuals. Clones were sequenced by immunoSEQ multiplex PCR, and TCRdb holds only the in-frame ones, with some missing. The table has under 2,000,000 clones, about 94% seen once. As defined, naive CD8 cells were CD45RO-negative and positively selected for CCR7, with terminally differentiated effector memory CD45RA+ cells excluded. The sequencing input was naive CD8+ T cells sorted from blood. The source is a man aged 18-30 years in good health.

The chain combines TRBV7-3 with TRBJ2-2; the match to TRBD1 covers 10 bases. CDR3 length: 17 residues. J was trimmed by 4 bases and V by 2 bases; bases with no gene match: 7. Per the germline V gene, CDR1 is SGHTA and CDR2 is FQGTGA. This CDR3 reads CASSLSSGTGATGELFF. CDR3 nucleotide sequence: TGTGCCAGCAGCTTATCCTCCGGGACAGGGGCCACCGGGGAGCTGTTTTTT.

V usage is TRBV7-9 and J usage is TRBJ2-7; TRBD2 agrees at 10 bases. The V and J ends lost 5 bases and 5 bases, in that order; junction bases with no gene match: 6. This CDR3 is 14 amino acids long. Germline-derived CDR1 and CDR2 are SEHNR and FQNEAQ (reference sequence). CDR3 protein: CASSPSGGLDEQYF. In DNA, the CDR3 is TGTGCCAGCAGCCCTAGCGGGGGACTCGACGAGCAGTACTTC.

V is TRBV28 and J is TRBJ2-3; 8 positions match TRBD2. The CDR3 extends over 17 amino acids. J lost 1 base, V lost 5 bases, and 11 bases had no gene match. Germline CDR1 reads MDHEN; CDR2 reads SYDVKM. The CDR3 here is CASSPTWAGGRTDTQYF. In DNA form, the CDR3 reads TGTGCCAGCAGTCCTACCTGGGCGGGGGGCCGCACAGATACGCAGTATTTT.

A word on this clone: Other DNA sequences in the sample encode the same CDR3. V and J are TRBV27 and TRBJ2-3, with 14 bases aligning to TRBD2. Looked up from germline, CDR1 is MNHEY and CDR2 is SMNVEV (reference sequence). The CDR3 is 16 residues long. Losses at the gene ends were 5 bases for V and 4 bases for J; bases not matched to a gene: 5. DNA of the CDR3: TGTGCCAGCAGTCCCCGACTAGCGGGGGGGCCAGATACGCAGTATTTT. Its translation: CASSPRLAGGPDTQYF.

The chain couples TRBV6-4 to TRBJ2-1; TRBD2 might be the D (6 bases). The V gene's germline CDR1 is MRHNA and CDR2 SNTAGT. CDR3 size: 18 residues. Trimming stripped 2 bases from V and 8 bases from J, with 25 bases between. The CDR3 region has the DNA TGTGCCAGCAGTGACAACCTCGGACCCGGGACTGTACGTTATGAGCAGTTCTTC. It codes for CASSDNLGPGTVRYEQFF.

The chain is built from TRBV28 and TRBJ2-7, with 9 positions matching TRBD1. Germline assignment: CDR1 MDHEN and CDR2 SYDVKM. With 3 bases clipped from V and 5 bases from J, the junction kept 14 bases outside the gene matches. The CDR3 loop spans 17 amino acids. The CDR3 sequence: CASSFPGQGLEVDEQYF. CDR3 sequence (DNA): TGTGCCAGCAGTTTCCCGGGACAGGGTCTTGAAGTTGACGAGCAGTACTTC.

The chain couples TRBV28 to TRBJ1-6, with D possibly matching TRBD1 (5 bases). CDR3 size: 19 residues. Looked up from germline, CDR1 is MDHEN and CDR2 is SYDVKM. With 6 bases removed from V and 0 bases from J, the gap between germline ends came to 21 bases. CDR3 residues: CASSRGPGTASSYNSPLHF. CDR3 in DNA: TGTGCCAGCAGCCGTGGTCCCGGGACGGCCAGCTCCTATAATTCACCCCTCCACTTT.

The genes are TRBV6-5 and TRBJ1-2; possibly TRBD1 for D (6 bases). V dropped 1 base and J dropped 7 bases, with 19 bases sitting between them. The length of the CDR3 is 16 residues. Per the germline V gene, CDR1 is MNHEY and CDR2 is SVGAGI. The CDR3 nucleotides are TGTGCCAGCAGTTACTGGGCAGGGGAAAAGGAAGGTGGCTACACCTTC. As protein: CASSYWAGEKEGGYTF.

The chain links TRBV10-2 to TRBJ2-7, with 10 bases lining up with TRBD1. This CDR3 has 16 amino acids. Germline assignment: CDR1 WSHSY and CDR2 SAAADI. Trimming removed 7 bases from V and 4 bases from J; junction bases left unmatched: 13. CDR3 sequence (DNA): TGCGCCAGCAAAGGAGGGGGACAGGGGCCAGGATACGAGCAGTACTTC. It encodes CASKGGGQGPGYEQYF.

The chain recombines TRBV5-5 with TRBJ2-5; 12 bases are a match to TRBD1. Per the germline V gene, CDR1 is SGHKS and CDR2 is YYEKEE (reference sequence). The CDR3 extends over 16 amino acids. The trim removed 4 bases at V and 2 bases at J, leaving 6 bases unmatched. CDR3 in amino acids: CASSTGDRGLQETQYF. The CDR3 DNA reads TGTGCCAGCAGCACCGGGGACAGGGGGCTACAAGAGACCCAGTACTTC. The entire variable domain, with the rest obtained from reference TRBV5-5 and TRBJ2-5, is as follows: DAGVTQSPTHLIKTRGQQVTLRCSPISGHKSVSWYQQVLGQGPQFIFQYYEKEERGRGNFPDRFSARQFPNYSSELNVNALLLGDSALYLCASSTGDRGLQETQYFGPGTRLLVL.

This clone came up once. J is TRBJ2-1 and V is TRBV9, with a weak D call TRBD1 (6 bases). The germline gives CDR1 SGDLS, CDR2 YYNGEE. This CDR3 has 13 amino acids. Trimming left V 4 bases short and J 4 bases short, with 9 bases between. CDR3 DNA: TGTGCCAGCAGCAGGGACAATTACAATGAGCAGTTCTTC. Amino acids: CASSRDNYNEQFF.

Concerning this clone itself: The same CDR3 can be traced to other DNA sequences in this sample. The DNA for the CDR3 is TGTGCCAGCAGCTTGGAAGGTCAGCCCCAGCATTTT. This sequence encodes CASSLEGQPQHF. The chain carries TRBV5-4 and TRBJ1-5, with D uncertain. The ends were cut back, 0 bases at V and 6 bases at J, with 4 bases in the middle. This CDR3 region has 12 residues. Germline assignment: CDR1 SGHNT and CDR2 YYREEE (reference sequence).

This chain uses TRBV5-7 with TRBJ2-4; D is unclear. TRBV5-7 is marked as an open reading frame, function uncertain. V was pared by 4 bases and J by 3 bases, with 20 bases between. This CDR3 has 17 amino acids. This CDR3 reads CASSRIGIGSGKNIQYF. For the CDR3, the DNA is TGTGCCAGCAGCCGTATAGGGATCGGGTCGGGCAAAAACATTCAGTACTTC.

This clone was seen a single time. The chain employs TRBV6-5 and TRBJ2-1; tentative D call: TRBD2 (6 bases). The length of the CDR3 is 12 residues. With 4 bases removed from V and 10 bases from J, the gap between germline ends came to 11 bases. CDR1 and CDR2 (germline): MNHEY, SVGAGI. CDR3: CASSSTSREQFF. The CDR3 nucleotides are TGTGCCAGCAGTTCGACTAGTAGAGAGCAGTTCTTC.

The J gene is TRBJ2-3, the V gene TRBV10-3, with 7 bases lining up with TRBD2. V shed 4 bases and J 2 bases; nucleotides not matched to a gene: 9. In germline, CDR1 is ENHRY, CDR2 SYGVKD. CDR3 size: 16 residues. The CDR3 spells CAISVLERENTDTQYF. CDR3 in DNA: TGTGCCATCAGTGTTTTGGAGCGGGAAAACACAGATACGCAGTATTTT.

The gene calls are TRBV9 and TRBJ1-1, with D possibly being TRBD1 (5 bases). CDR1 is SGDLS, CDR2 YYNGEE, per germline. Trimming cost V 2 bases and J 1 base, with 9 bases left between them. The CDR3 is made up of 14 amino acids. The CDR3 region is CASSVGRTNTEAFF. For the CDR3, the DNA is TGTGCCAGCAGCGTGGGACGGACGAACACTGAAGCTTTCTTT.

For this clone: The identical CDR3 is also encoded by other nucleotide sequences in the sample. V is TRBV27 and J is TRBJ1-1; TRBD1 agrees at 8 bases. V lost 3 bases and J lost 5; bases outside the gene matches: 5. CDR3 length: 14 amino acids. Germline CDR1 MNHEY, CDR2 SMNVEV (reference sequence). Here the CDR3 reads CASSLQGAGTEAFF. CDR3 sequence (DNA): TGTGCCAGCAGTTTGCAGGGGGCGGGAACTGAAGCTTTCTTT.

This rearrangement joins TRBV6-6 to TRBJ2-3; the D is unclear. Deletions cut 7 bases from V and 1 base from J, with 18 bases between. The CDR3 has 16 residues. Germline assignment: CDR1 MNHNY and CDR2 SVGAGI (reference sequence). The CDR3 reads CASNGPTSGGTDTQYF. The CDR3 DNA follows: TGTGCCAGCAATGGACCGACCTCTGGAGGCACAGATACGCAGTATTTT.

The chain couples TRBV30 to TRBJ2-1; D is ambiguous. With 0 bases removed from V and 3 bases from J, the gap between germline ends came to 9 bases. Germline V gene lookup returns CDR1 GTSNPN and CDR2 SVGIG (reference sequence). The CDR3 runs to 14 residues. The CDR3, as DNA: TGTGCCTGGAGTGTAATGGGGAACTACAATGAGCAGTTCTTC. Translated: CAWSVMGNYNEQFF.

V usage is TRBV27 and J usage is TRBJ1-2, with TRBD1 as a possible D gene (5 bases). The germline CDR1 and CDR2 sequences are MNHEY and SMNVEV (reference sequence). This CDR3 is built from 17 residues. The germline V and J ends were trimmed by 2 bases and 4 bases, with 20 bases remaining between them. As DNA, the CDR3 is TGTGCCAGCAGTTTAAGTCACAGAGGGGAGAGGAGCTATGGCTACACCTTC. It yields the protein CASSLSHRGERSYGYTF.

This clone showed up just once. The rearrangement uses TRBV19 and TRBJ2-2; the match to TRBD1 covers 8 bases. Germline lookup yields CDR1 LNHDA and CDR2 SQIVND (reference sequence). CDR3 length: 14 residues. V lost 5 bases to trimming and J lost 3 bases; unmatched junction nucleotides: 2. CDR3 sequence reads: CASSPGGDTGELFF. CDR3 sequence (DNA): TGTGCCAGTAGTCCAGGGGGCGACACCGGGGAGCTGTTTTTT. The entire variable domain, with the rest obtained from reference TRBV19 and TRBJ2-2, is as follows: DGGITQSPKYLFRKEGQNVTLSCEQNLNHDAMYWYRQDPGQGLRLIYYSQIVNDFQKGDIAEGYSVSREKKESFPLTVTSAQKNPTAFYLCASSPGGDTGELFFGEGSRLTVL.

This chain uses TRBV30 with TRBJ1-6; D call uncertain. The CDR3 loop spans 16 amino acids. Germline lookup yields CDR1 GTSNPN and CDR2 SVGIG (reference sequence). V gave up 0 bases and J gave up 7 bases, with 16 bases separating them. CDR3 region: CAWSVLGPEENSPLHF. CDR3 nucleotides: TGTGCCTGGAGTGTACTAGGGCCGGAGGAAAATTCACCCCTCCACTTT.

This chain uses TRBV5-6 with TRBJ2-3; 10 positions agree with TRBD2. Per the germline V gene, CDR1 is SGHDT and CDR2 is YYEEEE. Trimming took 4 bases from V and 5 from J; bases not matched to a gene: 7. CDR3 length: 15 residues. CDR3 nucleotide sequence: TGTGCCAGCAGCCTCCTCCTAGCGGGAGTAGATACGCAGTATTTT. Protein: CASSLLLAGVDTQYF.

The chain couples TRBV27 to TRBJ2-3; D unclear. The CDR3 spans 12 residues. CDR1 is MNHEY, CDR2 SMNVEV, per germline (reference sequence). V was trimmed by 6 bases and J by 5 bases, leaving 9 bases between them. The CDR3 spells CASSPWRDTQYF. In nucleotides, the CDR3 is TGTGCCAGCAGCCCATGGAGAGATACGCAGTATTTT.

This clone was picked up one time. CDR3 DNA: TGCAGCGTTGTGTGGGGAGGGAAGGAGACCCAGTACTTC. Its protein product is CSVVWGGKETQYF. J is TRBJ2-5 and V is TRBV29-1, with 7 bases matching TRBD2. The CDR3 length is 13 residues. Per germline, CDR1 SQVTM and CDR2 ANQGSEA. Losses at the gene ends were 4 bases for V and 5 bases for J; bases not matched to a gene: 7.

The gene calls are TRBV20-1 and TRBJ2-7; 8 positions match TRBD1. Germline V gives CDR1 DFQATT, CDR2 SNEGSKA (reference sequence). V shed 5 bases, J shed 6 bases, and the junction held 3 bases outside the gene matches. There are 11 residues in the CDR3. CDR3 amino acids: CSAQQGGEQYF. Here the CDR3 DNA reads TGCAGTGCTCAACAGGGGGGCGAGCAGTACTTC.

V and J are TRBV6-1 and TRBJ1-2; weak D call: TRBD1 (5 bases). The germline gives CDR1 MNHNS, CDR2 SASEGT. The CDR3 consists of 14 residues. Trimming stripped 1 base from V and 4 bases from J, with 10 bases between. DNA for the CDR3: TGTGCCAGCAGTGAAGAGTGGGGCTTCTATGGCTACACCTTC. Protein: CASSEEWGFYGYTF.

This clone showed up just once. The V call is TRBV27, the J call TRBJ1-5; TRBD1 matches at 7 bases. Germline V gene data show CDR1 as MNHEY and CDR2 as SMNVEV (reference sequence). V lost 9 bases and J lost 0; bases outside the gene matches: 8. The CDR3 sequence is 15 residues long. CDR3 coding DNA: TGTGCCAGACCCTGGGACAGATTTAGCAATCAGCCCCAGCATTTT. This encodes CARPWDRFSNQPQHF.

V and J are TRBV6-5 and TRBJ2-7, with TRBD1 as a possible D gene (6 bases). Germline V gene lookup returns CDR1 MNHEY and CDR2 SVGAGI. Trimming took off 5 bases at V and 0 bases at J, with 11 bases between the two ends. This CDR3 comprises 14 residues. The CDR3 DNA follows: TGTGCCAGCAGTGGCAGACAGGACTCCTACGAGCAGTACTTC. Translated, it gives CASSGRQDSYEQYF.